This is a list of T cell receptor beta chains from one sample in a study of blood T cell repertoires in COVID-19. This table comes from immunoSEQ multiplex PCR, and its TCRdb copy is limited to in-frame clones, with some not included. This table holds 300,000 to 350,000 clones, 85% to 95% found once. Specimen: PBMCs or T cells enriched from blood (not recorded which). Source of these receptors: a woman under 40 who had been exposed to COVID-19. Both conserved end residues are part of each CDR3. Fields, in order: D gene, V gene, clone size, J gene, CDR3 protein, CDR3 DNA. D genes are given only for firm matches. Some rows have no size entry. The others give once, few or many, or a class for an expanded clone.

D gene: .; V gene: TRBV29-1; clone size: .; J gene: TRBJ2-1; CDR3 protein: CSALSSYNEQFF; CDR3 DNA: TGCAGCGCCTTGAGCTCCTACAATGAGCAGTTCTTC
D gene: .; V gene: TRBV3-1/TRBV3-2; clone size: .; J gene: TRBJ1-2; CDR3 protein: CASSQDGAGYGYTF; CDR3 DNA: TGTGCCAGCAGCCAAGATGGGGCTGGCTATGGCTACACCTTC
D gene: TRBD1; V gene: TRBV5-4; clone size: .; J gene: TRBJ1-4; CDR3 protein: CASSPAPIQGTNEKLFF; CDR3 DNA: TGTGCCAGCAGCCCCGCCCCCATACAGGGGACTAATGAAAAACTGTTTTTT
D gene: TRBD1; V gene: TRBV28; clone size: .; J gene: TRBJ2-7; CDR3 protein: CASSLRTGRNEQYF; CDR3 DNA: TGTGCCAGCAGTTTACGGACAGGGAGGAACGAGCAGTACTTC
D gene: TRBD1; V gene: TRBV5-1; clone size: .; J gene: TRBJ1-2; CDR3 protein: CASSGGDRGLYGYTF; CDR3 DNA: TGCGCCAGCAGCGGTGGTGACAGGGGACTATATGGCTACACCTTC
D gene: .; V gene: TRBV29-1; clone size: .; J gene: TRBJ2-1; CDR3 protein: CSVESGQGLYNEQFF; CDR3 DNA: TGCAGCGTTGAGTCGGGGCAGGGACTCTACAATGAGCAGTTCTTC
D gene: .; V gene: TRBV9; clone size: .; J gene: TRBJ2-3; CDR3 protein: CASSAGIVDGGLTDTQYF; CDR3 DNA: TGTGCCAGCAGCGCTGGGATAGTGGACGGGGGATTGACAGATACGCAGTATTTT
D gene: .; V gene: TRBV19; clone size: once; J gene: TRBJ1-2; CDR3 protein: CASSIDRIQGFYGYTF; CDR3 DNA: TGTGCCAGTAGTATAGATCGAATCCAGGGCTTTTATGGCTACACCTTC
D gene: .; V gene: TRBV6-5; clone size: .; J gene: TRBJ1-1; CDR3 protein: CASSYSKAGGFEAFF; CDR3 DNA: TGTGCCAGCAGTTACTCGAAGGCGGGCGGATTCGAAGCTTTCTTT
D gene: TRBD1; V gene: TRBV5-4; clone size: .; J gene: TRBJ1-4; CDR3 protein: CASSLTPRQGASEKLFF; CDR3 DNA: TGTGCCAGCAGCTTGACCCCCCGACAGGGGGCTTCTGAAAAACTGTTTTTT
D gene: .; V gene: TRBV5-4; clone size: .; J gene: TRBJ1-2; CDR3 protein: CASSLDREGYTF; CDR3 DNA: TGTGCCAGCAGCTTGGACAGGGAGGGCTACACCTTC
D gene: .; V gene: TRBV3-1/TRBV3-2; clone size: few; J gene: TRBJ2-2; CDR3 protein: CASSLKQNTGELFF; CDR3 DNA: TGTGCCAGCAGCCTGAAGCAGAACACCGGGGAGCTGTTTTTT
D gene: .; V gene: TRBV11-2; clone size: .; J gene: TRBJ2-1; CDR3 protein: CASGTGTLRNEQFF; CDR3 DNA: TGTGCCAGCGGGACCGGGACATTAAGGAATGAGCAGTTCTTC
D gene: .; V gene: TRBV11-2; clone size: .; J gene: TRBJ2-2; CDR3 protein: CASSIRGRWGRDTGELFF; CDR3 DNA: TGTGCCAGCAGCATTAGGGGCAGGTGGGGGCGTGACACCGGGGAGCTGTTTTTT
D gene: .; V gene: TRBV6-2/TRBV6-3; clone size: once; J gene: TRBJ1-2; CDR3 protein: CASSDYRESNYGYTF; CDR3 DNA: TGTGCCAGCAGTGACTACAGAGAATCCAACTATGGCTACACCTTC
D gene: .; V gene: TRBV14; clone size: .; J gene: TRBJ2-5; CDR3 protein: CASSQEWRSQETQYF; CDR3 DNA: TGTGCCAGCAGCCAAGAGTGGCGGAGTCAAGAGACCCAGTACTTC
D gene: .; V gene: TRBV6-5; clone size: .; J gene: TRBJ1-4; CDR3 protein: CASSYSRVEKLFF; CDR3 DNA: TGTGCCAGCAGTTACTCTCGAGTTGAAAAACTGTTTTTT
D gene: .; V gene: TRBV5-6; clone size: few; J gene: TRBJ2-2; CDR3 protein: CASSLLGTSNTGELFF; CDR3 DNA: TGTGCCAGCAGCTTGCTAGGCACTTCGAACACCGGGGAGCTGTTTTTT
D gene: .; V gene: TRBV6-5; clone size: .; J gene: TRBJ1-3; CDR3 protein: CASRSQWNGNTIYF; CDR3 DNA: TGTGCCAGCAGATCACAGTGGAATGGAAACACCATATATTTT
D gene: TRBD2; V gene: TRBV5-1; clone size: .; J gene: TRBJ2-3; CDR3 protein: CASSLASTSGGAGGDTQYF; CDR3 DNA: TGCGCCAGCAGCTTGGCCTCTACTAGCGGGGGGGCCGGAGGAGATACGCAGTATTTT
D gene: TRBD1; V gene: TRBV13; clone size: few; J gene: TRBJ2-1; CDR3 protein: CASSPRGRPPDGQFF; CDR3 DNA: TGTGCCAGCAGTCCTAGGGGGCGCCCACCAGACGGGCAGTTCTTC
D gene: .; V gene: TRBV6-5; clone size: once; J gene: TRBJ1-3; CDR3 protein: CASSYSYRTSGNTIYF; CDR3 DNA: TGTGCCAGCAGTTACTCATACCGGACATCTGGAAACACCATATATTTT
D gene: .; V gene: TRBV19; clone size: few; J gene: TRBJ1-5; CDR3 protein: CASSIRTRVKQPQHF; CDR3 DNA: TGTGCCAGTAGTATAAGGACCAGGGTCAAGCAGCCCCAGCATTTT
D gene: .; V gene: TRBV5-1; clone size: .; J gene: TRBJ2-1; CDR3 protein: CASSSKNYNEQFF; CDR3 DNA: TGCGCCAGCAGCTCCAAAAACTACAATGAGCAGTTCTTC
D gene: TRBD1; V gene: TRBV5-5; clone size: once; J gene: TRBJ1-1; CDR3 protein: CASSYGTGGNTEAFF; CDR3 DNA: TGTGCCAGCAGCTACGGGACAGGGGGTAACACTGAAGCTTTCTTT
D gene: TRBD1; V gene: TRBV5-4; clone size: .; J gene: TRBJ2-2; CDR3 protein: CASSPHGQGNWGTGELFF; CDR3 DNA: TGTGCCAGCAGCCCGCACGGACAGGGAAATTGGGGCACCGGGGAGCTGTTTTTT
D gene: .; V gene: TRBV2; clone size: .; J gene: TRBJ2-1; CDR3 protein: CASSGEGVWYNEQFF; CDR3 DNA: TGTGCCAGCAGTGGGGAGGGGGTTTGGTACAATGAGCAGTTCTTC
D gene: TRBD1; V gene: TRBV15; clone size: .; J gene: TRBJ1-3; CDR3 protein: CATSRDPGQSGNTIYF; CDR3 DNA: TGTGCCACCAGCAGAGACCCGGGACAGTCCGGGAACACCATATATTTT
D gene: .; V gene: TRBV30; clone size: .; J gene: TRBJ2-2; CDR3 protein: CAWRNRAQFTGELFF; CDR3 DNA: TGTGCCTGGAGGAACAGGGCCCAATTTACCGGGGAGCTGTTTTTT
D gene: .; V gene: TRBV6-1; clone size: .; J gene: TRBJ1-1; CDR3 protein: CASSEKRQLNTEAFF; CDR3 DNA: TGTGCCAGCAGTGAAAAGAGACAGCTGAACACTGAAGCTTTCTTT
D gene: .; V gene: TRBV5-1; clone size: .; J gene: TRBJ1-3; CDR3 protein: CASSLDAAGSGNTIYF; CDR3 DNA: TGCGCCAGCAGCTTGGATGCGGCGGGCTCTGGAAACACCATATATTTT
D gene: TRBD1; V gene: TRBV6-5; clone size: .; J gene: TRBJ1-4; CDR3 protein: CASSFGQGRKLFF; CDR3 DNA: TGTGCCAGCAGCTTTGGACAGGGCCGAAAACTGTTTTTT
D gene: .; V gene: TRBV10-2; clone size: .; J gene: TRBJ2-7; CDR3 protein: CASSGVANEQYF; CDR3 DNA: TGCGCCAGCAGTGGCGTAGCTAACGAGCAGTACTTC
D gene: .; V gene: TRBV3-1/TRBV3-2; clone size: .; J gene: TRBJ2-1; CDR3 protein: CASSQDQGSKFF; CDR3 DNA: TGTGCCAGCAGCCAAGACCAGGGTTCTAAGTTCTTC
D gene: .; V gene: TRBV6-2/TRBV6-3; clone size: .; J gene: TRBJ2-5; CDR3 protein: CASSSIARETQYF; CDR3 DNA: TGTGCCAGCAGTTCTATCGCTCGAGAGACCCAGTACTTC
D gene: .; V gene: TRBV5-6; clone size: once; J gene: TRBJ2-2; CDR3 protein: CASSLGGLHTGELFF; CDR3 DNA: TGTGCCAGCAGCTTAGGGGGTTTACACACCGGGGAGCTGTTTTTT
D gene: .; V gene: TRBV10-1; clone size: .; J gene: TRBJ2-3; CDR3 protein: CASSDPDRYTDTQYF; CDR3 DNA: TGCGCCAGCAGTGATCCCGACAGATACACAGATACGCAGTATTTT
D gene: TRBD1; V gene: TRBV5-1; clone size: .; J gene: TRBJ2-7; CDR3 protein: CASSPRQGAYEQYF; CDR3 DNA: TGCGCCAGCAGCCCTAGACAGGGGGCTTACGAGCAGTACTTC
D gene: TRBD1; V gene: TRBV28; clone size: .; J gene: TRBJ1-1; CDR3 protein: CASSPRQGGTEAFF; CDR3 DNA: TGTGCCAGCAGTCCCCGACAGGGGGGCACTGAAGCTTTCTTT
D gene: TRBD1; V gene: TRBV2; clone size: .; J gene: TRBJ1-5; CDR3 protein: CASSPRTGDQPQHF; CDR3 DNA: TGTGCCAGCAGTCCCCGGACAGGGGATCAGCCCCAGCATTTT
D gene: .; V gene: TRBV6-2/TRBV6-3; clone size: .; J gene: TRBJ1-2; CDR3 protein: CASSYPRGFYGYTF; CDR3 DNA: TGTGCCAGCAGTTACCCGCGGGGCTTCTATGGCTACACCTTC
D gene: .; V gene: TRBV5-1; clone size: .; J gene: TRBJ2-5; CDR3 protein: CASSSGHAETQYF; CDR3 DNA: TGCGCCAGCAGCTCCGGTCATGCCGAGACCCAGTACTTC
D gene: TRBD1; V gene: TRBV11-1; clone size: few; J gene: TRBJ2-7; CDR3 protein: CASSLSQGALNEQYF; CDR3 DNA: TGTGCCAGCAGCTTAAGTCAGGGGGCGTTGAATGAGCAGTACTTC
D gene: TRBD1; V gene: TRBV9; clone size: .; J gene: TRBJ1-5; CDR3 protein: CASSVVGQGGRDQPQHF; CDR3 DNA: TGTGCCAGCAGCGTAGTGGGACAGGGGGGCAGGGATCAGCCCCAGCATTTT
D gene: .; V gene: TRBV29-1; clone size: once; J gene: TRBJ2-7; CDR3 protein: CSVEVAESYEQYF; CDR3 DNA: TGCAGCGTTGAAGTGGCGGAGTCCTACGAGCAGTACTTC
D gene: .; V gene: TRBV5-1; clone size: .; J gene: TRBJ1-2; CDR3 protein: CASSTNPTGRGNYGYTF; CDR3 DNA: TGCGCCAGCAGCACGAACCCGACAGGTAGAGGTAACTATGGCTACACCTTC
D gene: .; V gene: TRBV4-1; clone size: .; J gene: TRBJ1-4; CDR3 protein: CASSHVKVRGFATNEKLFF; CDR3 DNA: TGCGCCAGCAGCCATGTTAAAGTTAGGGGGTTTGCAACTAATGAAAAACTGTTTTTT
D gene: .; V gene: TRBV9; clone size: .; J gene: TRBJ2-1; CDR3 protein: CASSVGRGQNEQFF; CDR3 DNA: TGTGCCAGCAGCGTTGGAAGAGGGCAGAATGAGCAGTTCTTC
D gene: .; V gene: TRBV7-8; clone size: .; J gene: TRBJ1-5; CDR3 protein: CASSLGSGLVNQPQHF; CDR3 DNA: TGTGCCAGCAGCTTAGGATCAGGGTTAGTGAATCAGCCCCAGCATTTT
D gene: TRBD2; V gene: TRBV18; clone size: .; J gene: TRBJ2-1; CDR3 protein: CASSLIGGLAGKSYNEQFF; CDR3 DNA: TGTGCCAGCTCACTTATAGGGGGACTAGCGGGGAAGTCCTACAATGAGCAGTTCTTC
D gene: .; V gene: TRBV24-1; clone size: .; J gene: TRBJ1-6; CDR3 protein: CATTEEVLGSYNSPLHF; CDR3 DNA: TGTGCCACTACTGAGGAGGTCTTGGGCTCCTATAATTCACCCCTCCACTTT